The clone carrying this TCR beta chain was detected only a few times. The CDR3 consists of 15 residues. Germline V gives CDR1 MNHGY, CDR2 SAAAGT. V trimming: 0 bases; J trimming: 3 bases; junction bases outside the gene matches: 3. Treatment meaning: randomized to nivolumab then ipilimumab (arm A) or the reverse (arm B). This sample was included in a study of sequential checkpoint blockade in melanoma. Study-wide background: About 89 pretreatment tumor DNA samples were TCRβ immunosequenced. More than 20 patients had tumor biopsies before treatment and at week 13.

Some clones are missing from TCRdb's copy, which holds only in-frame ones; the method was immunoSEQ multiplex PCR. This table has approximately 20,000 clones, about 25% appearing once. Specimen: tumor tissue (inferred from file names), collected from a patient given nivolumab and ipilimumab in sequence. The receptor was isolated from a human donor with melanoma. The rearrangement links TRBV6-8 to TRBJ2-7, with 9 bases matching TRBD1. The DNA of the CDR3 is TGTGCCAGCAGTTACTCGATGGGACAGGGCTACGAGCAGTACTTC. It is translated as CASSYSMGQGYEQYF.